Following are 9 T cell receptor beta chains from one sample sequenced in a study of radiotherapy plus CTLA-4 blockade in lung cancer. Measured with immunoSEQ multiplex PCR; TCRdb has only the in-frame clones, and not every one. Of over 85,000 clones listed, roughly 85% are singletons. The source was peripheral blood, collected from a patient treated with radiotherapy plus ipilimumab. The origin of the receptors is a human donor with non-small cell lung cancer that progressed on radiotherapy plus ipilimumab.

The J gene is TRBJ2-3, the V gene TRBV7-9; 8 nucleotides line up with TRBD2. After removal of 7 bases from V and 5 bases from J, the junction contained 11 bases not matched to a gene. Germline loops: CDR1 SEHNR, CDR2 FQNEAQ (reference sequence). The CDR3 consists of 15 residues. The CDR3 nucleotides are TGTGCCAGCACCAGGGAAGCGGGAGCGGGAGATACGCAGTATTTT. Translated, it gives CASTREAGAGDTQYF.

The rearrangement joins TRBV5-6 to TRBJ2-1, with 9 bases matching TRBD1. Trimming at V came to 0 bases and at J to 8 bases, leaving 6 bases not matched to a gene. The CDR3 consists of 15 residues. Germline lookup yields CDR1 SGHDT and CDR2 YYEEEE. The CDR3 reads CASSLVQGAMDEQFF. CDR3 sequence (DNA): TGTGCCAGCAGCTTGGTACAGGGGGCAATGGATGAGCAGTTCTTC.

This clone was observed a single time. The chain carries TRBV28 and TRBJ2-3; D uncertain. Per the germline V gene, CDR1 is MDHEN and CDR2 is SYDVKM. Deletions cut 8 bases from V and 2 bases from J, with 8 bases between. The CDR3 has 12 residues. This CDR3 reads CASGRVTDTQYF. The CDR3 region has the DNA TGTGCCAGCGGTAGGGTCACAGATACGCAGTATTTT.

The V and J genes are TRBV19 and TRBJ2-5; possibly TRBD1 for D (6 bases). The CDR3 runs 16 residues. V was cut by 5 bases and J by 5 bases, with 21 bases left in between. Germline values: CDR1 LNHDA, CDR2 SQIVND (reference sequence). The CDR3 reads CASSSRQASVRETQYF. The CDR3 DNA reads TGTGCCAGTAGTTCGCGACAGGCCTCGGTACGGGAGACCCAGTACTTC. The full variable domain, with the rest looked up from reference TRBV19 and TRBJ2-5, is DGGITQSPKYLFRKEGQNVTLSCEQNLNHDAMYWYRQDPGQGLRLIYYSQIVNDFQKGDIAEGYSVSREKKESFPLTVTSAQKNPTAFYLCASSSRQASVRETQYFGPGTRLLVL.

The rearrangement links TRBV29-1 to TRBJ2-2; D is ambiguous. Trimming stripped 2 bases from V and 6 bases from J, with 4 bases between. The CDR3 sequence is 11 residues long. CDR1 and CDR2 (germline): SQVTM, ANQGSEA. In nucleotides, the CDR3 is TGCAGCGTTGAATTCGCCGGGGAGCTGTTTTTT. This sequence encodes CSVEFAGELFF.

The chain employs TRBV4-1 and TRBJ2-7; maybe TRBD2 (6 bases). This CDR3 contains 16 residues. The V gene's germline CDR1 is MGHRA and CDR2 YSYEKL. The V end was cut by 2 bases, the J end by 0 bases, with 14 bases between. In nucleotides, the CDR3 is TGCGCCAGCAGCCAAAGCCTAGCGCCGAGCTCCTACGAGCAGTACTTC. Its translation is CASSQSLAPSSYEQYF.

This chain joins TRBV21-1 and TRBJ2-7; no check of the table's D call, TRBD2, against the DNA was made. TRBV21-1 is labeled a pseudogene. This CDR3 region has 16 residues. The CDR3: CASSKGGGFGAYEQYV. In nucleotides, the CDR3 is TGTGCCAGCAGCAAGGGGGGAGGTTTTGGGGCCTACGAGCAGTACGTC.

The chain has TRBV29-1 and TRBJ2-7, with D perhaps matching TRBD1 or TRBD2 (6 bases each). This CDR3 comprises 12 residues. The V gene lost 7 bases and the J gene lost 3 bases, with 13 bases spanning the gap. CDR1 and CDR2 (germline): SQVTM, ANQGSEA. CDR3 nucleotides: TGCAGCGCCGGGGGACATAGCTACGAGCAGTACTTC. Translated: CSAGGHSYEQYF.

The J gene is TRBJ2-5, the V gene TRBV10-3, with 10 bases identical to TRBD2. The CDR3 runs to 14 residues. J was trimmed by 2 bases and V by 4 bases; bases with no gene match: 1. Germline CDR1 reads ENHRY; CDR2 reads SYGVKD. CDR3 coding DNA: TGTGCCATCAGTGGGACTAGCGGTCAAGAGACCCAGTACTTC. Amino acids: CAISGTSGQETQYF.